Following are 20 T cell receptor beta chains from one sample sequenced in a study of T cells in Graves' hyperthyroidism and ophthalmopathy. From RNA transcripts, TCR beta CDR3 regions were amplified. The TCR CDR3 was amplified in a first-round RT-PCR using the HTBI primer set. One entry per CDR3 protein results from TCRdb running MiXCR on the multiplex PCR reads. In the table there are roughly 720,000 distinct CDR3 sequences, around a sixth of which are singletons. Material: blood. These TCRs come from a man in his fifties with Graves' hyperthyroidism.

There are many counts of this clonotype. The genes are TRBV28 and TRBJ1-2; D gene unclear. The CDR3 sequence is 13 residues long. Germline CDR1 reads MDHEN; CDR2 reads SYDVKM. Deletions cut 5 bases from V and 4 bases from J, with 11 bases between. The CDR3 DNA reads as TGTGCCAGCAGTATTTACTTATTCTATGGCTACACCTTC. The encoded protein is CASSIYLFYGYTF.

This clonotype was recorded a few times. The J gene is TRBJ2-2, the V gene TRBV24-1, with TRBD1 identical over 9 bases. This CDR3 is 15 amino acids long. V gave up 3 bases and J gave up 9 bases; unmatched junction bases: 7. Germline CDR1 and CDR2: KGHDR and SFDVKD. DNA of the CDR3: TGTGCCACCAGTGATAGCCGGGACAGGGTCTGGGAGCTGTTTTTT. Its translation: CATSDSRDRVWELFF.

This chain links TRBV6-2 or TRBV6-3 with TRBJ1-2; D gene ambiguous. Germline CDR1 is MNHEY and CDR2 is SVGEGT. Trimming cost V 2 bases and J 8 bases, with 12 bases left between them. The CDR3 loop spans 13 amino acids. CDR3 sequence reads: CASSYPPVRGYTF. The CDR3, as DNA: TGTGCCAGCAGTTACCCGCCCGTTCGAGGCTACACCTTC.

The gene calls are TRBV7-9 and TRBJ2-7; D is unclear. V lost 5 bases and J lost 0, with 14 bases in between. In germline, CDR1 is SEHNR, CDR2 FQNEAQ (reference sequence). This CDR3 contains 15 residues. DNA for the CDR3: TGTGCCAGCAGCACCTACCAAGGGAACTCCTACGAGCAGTACTTC. Translating it yields CASSTYQGNSYEQYF.

Only a few counts were recorded for this clonotype. This chain links TRBV18 with TRBJ1-4; D gene uncertain. This CDR3 comprises 17 residues. V gave up 3 bases and J gave up 5 bases, with 19 bases separating them. Germline V gene lookup returns CDR1 KGHSH and CDR2 LQKENI. The CDR3 DNA is TGTGCCAGCTCACCCCCGGGTGGCCGTCGTTCAAATGAAAAACTGTTTTTT. Translation gives CASSPPGGRRSNEKLFF.

This clonotype was recorded many times. V gene TRBV28 combines with J gene TRBJ1-2; 10 positions agree with TRBD1. This CDR3 spans 14 amino acids. The V gene's germline CDR1 is MDHEN and CDR2 SYDVKM. V shed 10 bases and J 6 bases; nucleotides not matched to a gene: 11. CDR3 protein: CAISDRGPYNGYTF. CDR3 in DNA: TGTGCCATATCCGACAGGGGGCCCTATAATGGCTACACCTTC.

This chain connects TRBV28 to TRBJ2-7, with D possibly matching TRBD2 (6 bases). With 0 bases removed from V and 3 bases from J, the gap between germline ends came to 12 bases. This CDR3 is 15 amino acids long. In germline, CDR1 is MDHEN, CDR2 SYDVKM. In DNA form, the CDR3 reads TGTGCCAGCAGTTTATGGTCCCGGGGGAGCTACGAGCAGTACTTC. As protein: CASSLWSRGSYEQYF.

The CDR3 spells CASSLAAAHTGELFF. CDR3 DNA: TGTGCCAGCAGCTTGGCTGCAGCCCACACCGGGGAGCTGTTTTTT. V gene TRBV7-9 combines with J gene TRBJ2-2; D uncertain. V was cut by 3 bases and J by 3 bases, with 11 bases left in between. Germline V gives CDR1 SEHNR, CDR2 FQNEAQ (reference sequence). The CDR3 runs to 15 residues.

This clonotype was seen repeatedly, ten times or more. CDR3 region: CASSLERGSNYGYTF. CDR3 sequence (DNA): TGTGCCAGCAGCTTAGAGAGGGGGTCTAACTATGGCTACACCTTC. The chain has TRBV11-1 and TRBJ1-2, with a weak D call TRBD1 (6 bases). From germline, CDR1 is SGHAT and CDR2 FQDESV (reference sequence). Deletions cut 1 base from V and 0 bases from J, with 9 bases between. The CDR3 length is 15 residues.

This chain uses TRBV11-2 with TRBJ2-1, with D uncertain. The CDR3 consists of 13 residues. Germline V lookup: CDR1 SGHAT, CDR2 FQNNGV. V was clipped by 1 base and J by 8 bases, with 9 bases between them. The CDR3 DNA sequence: TGTGCCAGCAGCTTAGTTTATCAGGATGAGCAGTTCTTC. Encoded protein: CASSLVYQDEQFF. Drawing the rest from reference TRBV11-2 and TRBJ2-1, the complete variable domain is EAGVAQSPRYKIIEKRQSVAFWCNPISGHATLYWYQQILGQGPKLLIQFQNNGVVDDSQLPKDRFSAERLKGVDSTLKIQPAKLEDSAVYLCASSLVYQDEQFFGPGTRLTVL.

This chain links TRBV7-9 with TRBJ2-7; D is unresolved. The germline gives CDR1 SEHNR, CDR2 FQNEAQ (reference sequence). The CDR3 runs 12 residues. V gave up 7 bases and J gave up 1 base, with 8 bases separating them. This CDR3 is CASTRQSYEQYF. As DNA, the CDR3 is TGTGCCAGCACCCGACAATCCTACGAGCAGTACTTC.

There are many counts of this clonotype. The chain has TRBV10-3 and TRBJ1-2; 8 positions match TRBD1. CDR3 length equals 14 residues. Germline-derived CDR1 and CDR2 are ENHRY and SYGVKD. J was trimmed by 2 bases and V by 6 bases; bases with no gene match: 5. The CDR3 reads CAISLQGENYGYTF. CDR3 DNA sequence: TGTGCCATCAGCCTACAGGGGGAGAACTATGGCTACACCTTC.

This clonotype was detected only once. The germline gene is not matched at one end of the junction; a read error may be the cause. The chain employs TRBV6-2 or TRBV6-3 and TRBJ2-1, with 12 bases lining up with TRBD2. CDR3 length equals 13 residues. Germline V CDR1 and CDR2: MNHEY, SVGEGT. CDR3 sequence (DNA): TGTACCAGCACTAGCGGGAGGAGGGATGAGCAGTTCTTC. Its translation: CTSTSGRRDEQFF.

The gene calls are TRBV30 and TRBJ1-1, with 7 bases identical to TRBD1. The V segment lost 3 bases and the J segment 1 base; nucleotides outside the gene matches: 5. CDR3 length: 14 residues. Germline values: CDR1 GTSNPN, CDR2 SVGIG (reference sequence). The chain's CDR3 is CAWSFGQANTEAFF. The CDR3, as DNA: TGTGCCTGGAGCTTCGGACAGGCGAACACTGAAGCTTTCTTT.

This clonotype was recorded many times. CDR3 sequence: CASRPRARGETEAFF. The CDR3, as DNA: TGTGCCAGCAGGCCTCGGGCCCGCGGGGAGACTGAAGCTTTCTTT. The chain is built from TRBV28 and TRBJ1-1; no clear D gene. In germline, CDR1 is MDHEN, CDR2 SYDVKM. The CDR3 totals 15 residues. Deletions cut 6 bases from V and 5 bases from J, with 19 bases between.

CDR3 DNA sequence: TGTGCCAGCAGACTCCAGGGGGCAGGGGAAAAACTGTTTTTT. It is translated as CASRLQGAGEKLFF. The chain employs TRBV27 and TRBJ1-4; 8 nucleotides line up with TRBD1. Looked up from germline, CDR1 is MNHEY and CDR2 is SMNVEV (reference sequence). The CDR3 sequence is 14 residues long. With V trimmed by 6 bases and J by 8 bases, 8 bases remained unmatched.

This chain joins TRBV30 and TRBJ1-4; D gene uncertain. CDR3 length: 10 amino acids. The germline V and J ends were trimmed by 5 bases and 8 bases, with 6 bases remaining between them. Germline V gene lookup returns CDR1 GTSNPN and CDR2 SVGIG (reference sequence). In DNA form, the CDR3 reads TGTGCCTGGTCCAAAGAAAAACTGTTTTTT. This gives the protein CAWSKEKLFF. Variable domain in full (rest from reference TRBV30 and TRBJ1-4): SQTIHQWPATLVQPVGSPLSLECTVEGTSNPNLYWYRQAAGRGLQLLFYSVGIGQISSEVPQNLSASRPQDRQFILSSKKLLLSDSGFYLCAWSKEKLFFGSGTQLSVL.

CDR3 DNA sequence: TGCAGCGTTGAACGGACAGATACGCAGTATTTT. Translating gives CSVERTDTQYF. The gene calls are TRBV29-1 and TRBJ2-3, with no clear D. CDR3 length equals 11 residues. Deletions cut 2 bases from V and 3 bases from J, with 3 bases between. Germline V gene sequence: CDR1 SQVTM, CDR2 ANQGSEA.

This clonotype was found a few times. The chain recombines TRBV19 with TRBJ2-2; a weak D match, TRBD1 (7 bases). The germline CDR1 and CDR2 sequences are LNHDA and SQIVND (reference sequence). This CDR3 has 16 residues. The V and J ends lost 6 bases and 4 bases respectively, with 18 bases between them. This CDR3 is CASRLTGRPPTGELFF. The CDR3 bases are TGTGCCAGTAGGCTGACAGGGAGGCCTCCCACCGGGGAGCTGTTTTTT.

There are a few counts of this clonotype. The chain employs TRBV6-2 or TRBV6-3 and TRBJ2-2; 8 nucleotides align to TRBD2. This CDR3 spans 16 amino acids. Germline V lookup: CDR1 MNHEY, CDR2 SVGEGT. The V gene end was trimmed by 5 bases and the J gene end by 3 bases; junction bases not matched to a gene: 8. CDR3 loop: CASSDPGLGHTGELFF. CDR3 bases: TGTGCCAGCAGTGACCCGGGACTAGGGCACACCGGGGAGCTGTTTTTT.